Each of the 15 T cell receptor beta chains below was sequenced from the same sample in a study of vaccination and CD4 T cells after COVID-19. These receptors are not linked to any known antigen. Treatment of the sample: roughly 10-day PBMC culture with coronavirus spike peptide pools or control peptides (ViraFEST assay). Sequence data for DNA of cultured CD4+ T cells were generated by the Oncomine TCR Beta short-read assay. One entry per CDR3 protein results from TCRdb running MiXCR on the PCR reads. The table lists 13,000 or so distinct CDR3 sequences, roughly two thirds of them singletons. Sequencing was carried out using CD4+ T cells from blood, cultured in vitro. The source is a human donor who had recovered from COVID-19.

J is TRBJ2-1 and V is TRBV19; 7 positions match TRBD1. From germline, CDR1 is LNHDA and CDR2 SQIVND (reference sequence). This CDR3 comprises 14 residues. J was trimmed by 3 bases and V by 7 bases; bases with no gene match: 6. The DNA of the CDR3 is TGTGCCAGTAATTCCAGACAGGGCTACAATGAGCAGTTCTTC. Its protein product is CASNSRQGYNEQFF.

This clonotype was seen only a few times. The gene calls are TRBV20-1 and TRBJ2-7; 8 bases are a match to TRBD2. Germline lookup yields CDR1 DFQATT and CDR2 SNEGSKA (reference sequence). V trimming: 0 bases; J trimming: 3 bases; junction bases outside the gene matches: 7. This CDR3 spans 15 amino acids. This CDR3 reads CSARDMREAYYEQYF. CDR3 DNA sequence: TGCAGTGCTAGAGATATGCGGGAGGCATACTACGAGCAGTACTTC.

The rearrangement uses TRBV20-1 and TRBJ1-5; 9 nucleotides align to TRBD1. With V trimmed by 0 bases and J by 3 bases, 3 bases remained unmatched. Germline CDR1 and CDR2: DFQATT and SNEGSKA (reference sequence). The CDR3 spans 15 residues. The CDR3 loop reads CSARDRDRDNQPQHF. CDR3 DNA: TGCAGTGCTAGAGACCGGGACAGGGACAATCAGCCCCAGCATTTT.

This chain joins TRBV3-1 and TRBJ2-7; D is undetermined. The V gene lost 4 bases and the J gene lost 8 bases, with 21 bases spanning the gap. The CDR3 length is 15 residues. CDR1 is LGHDT, CDR2 YNNKEL, per germline (reference sequence). CDR3 DNA sequence: TGTGCCAGCAGCCGCTCAACAGTCCGGGCCTTCAAGCAGTACTTC. Amino acids: CASSRSTVRAFKQYF.

This rearrangement joins TRBV24-1 to TRBJ2-3; 8 bases are a match to TRBD2. Trimming removed 5 bases from V and 0 bases from J; junction bases left unmatched: 6. CDR1 is KGHDR and CDR2 is SFDVKD in the germline V gene. This CDR3 comprises 16 residues. Written as DNA, the CDR3 is TGTGCCACCAGTGGCTCACTAGCGGATAGCACAGATACGCAGTATTTT. Translated: CATSGSLADSTDTQYF.

The V and J genes are TRBV20-1 and TRBJ1-1; D ambiguous. V shed 4 bases and J shed 2 bases, with 8 bases lying between them. Germline CDR1 and CDR2: DFQATT and SNEGSKA (reference sequence). This CDR3 has 12 residues. The CDR3 loop is CSATRSNTEAFF. The DNA of the CDR3 is TGCAGTGCTACCAGGTCCAACACTGAAGCTTTCTTT.

The genes are TRBV7-2 and TRBJ1-1; D gene unclear. The CDR3 has 12 residues. With 0 bases removed from V and 7 bases from J, the gap between germline ends came to 6 bases. Per germline, CDR1 SGHTA and CDR2 FQGNSA. The CDR3 DNA is TGTGCCAGCAGCTTAGCGGAAGGTGAAGCTTTCTTT. Its protein is CASSLAEGEAFF. Full variable domain (remainder filled in from reference TRBV7-2 and TRBJ1-1): GAGVSQSPSNKVTEKGKDVELRCDPISGHTALYWYRQSLGQGLEFLIYFQGNSAPDKSGLPSDRFSAERTGGSVSTLTIQRTQQEDSAVYLCASSLAEGEAFFGQGTRLTVV.

The chain joins TRBV7-2 to TRBJ2-3; 7 positions agree with TRBD2. The V gene end was trimmed by 1 base and the J gene end by 6 bases; junction bases not matched to a gene: 10. Germline loops: CDR1 SGHTA, CDR2 FQGNSA. This CDR3 is built from 16 residues. In DNA, the CDR3 is TGTGCCAGCAGCTTAGGACGTGGGGGGGGTCGGGATACGCAGTATTTT. It translates to CASSLGRGGGRDTQYF.

V gene TRBV9 combines with J gene TRBJ2-1, with D unclear. The V end was cut by 2 bases, the J end by 7 bases, with 16 bases between. The CDR3 is made up of 15 amino acids. The V gene's germline CDR1 is SGDLS and CDR2 YYNGEE. CDR3 coding DNA: TGTGCCAGCAGCGTGAGAGATGGGTTGGCAAATGAGCAGTTCTTC. Encoded protein: CASSVRDGLANEQFF.

The gene calls are TRBV6-1 and TRBJ2-7, with 7 bases matching TRBD1. Germline CDR1 MNHNS, CDR2 SASEGT. Trimming cost V 6 bases and J 4 bases; bases outside gene matches: 9. The CDR3 extends over 14 amino acids. CDR3 sequence reads: CASSPGDSKYEQYF. The CDR3 DNA is TGTGCCAGCAGCCCCGGGGACAGTAAGTACGAGCAGTACTTC.

The chain combines TRBV30 with TRBJ2-7; D is unclear. The germline V gene has CDR1 GTSNPN and CDR2 SVGIG (reference sequence). V was pared by 2 bases and J by 4 bases, with 6 bases between. This CDR3 contains 11 residues. DNA for the CDR3: TGTGCCTGGAGTCTGCAGTACGAGCAGTACTTC. Translation gives CAWSLQYEQYF. The full variable domain, with the rest looked up from reference TRBV30 and TRBJ2-7, is SQTIHQWPATLVQPVGSPLSLECTVEGTSNPNLYWYRQAAGRGLQLLFYSVGIGQISSEVPQNLSASRPQDRQFILSSKKLLLSDSGFYLCAWSLQYEQYFGPGTRLTVT.

This rearrangement joins TRBV2 to TRBJ1-2; the D gene is possibly TRBD1 (6 bases). Trimming took off 1 base at V and 12 bases at J, with 21 bases between the two ends. The CDR3 sequence is 15 residues long. Germline CDR1 reads SNHLY; CDR2 reads FYNNEI. The CDR3 here is CASSEGYAGTSHHTF. The CDR3, as DNA: TGTGCCAGCAGTGAAGGATACGCCGGGACATCTCATCACACCTTC.

V is TRBV7-3 and J is TRBJ2-7; 9 positions match TRBD2. CDR1 and CDR2 (germline): SGHTA, FQGTGA. There are 15 residues in the CDR3. V lost 5 bases and J lost 2; bases outside the gene matches: 7. The CDR3 loop reads CASSVYSGSPYEQYF. The CDR3 bases are TGTGCCAGCAGCGTGTATAGCGGGAGTCCCTACGAGCAGTACTTC. Combining the CDR3 with reference TRBV7-3 and TRBJ2-7 gives the whole variable domain GAGVSQTPSNKVTEKGKYVELRCDPISGHTALYWYRQSLGQGPEFLIYFQGTGAADDSGLPNDRFFAVRPEGSVSTLKIQRTERGDSAVYLCASSVYSGSPYEQYFGPGTRLTVT.

CDR3 in DNA: TGCGCCAGCAGCAGATCAAGCAGGGTCACTGAAGCTTTCTTT. It is translated as CASSRSSRVTEAFF. The chain recombines TRBV4-1 with TRBJ1-1; possible D gene TRBD1, 5 bases. CDR3 length equals 14 residues. Germline V gene lookup returns CDR1 MGHRA and CDR2 YSYEKL. V lost 5 bases, J lost 4 bases, and 14 bases lay in between.

The chain links TRBV18 to TRBJ2-2; 8 bases are a match to TRBD1. J lost 4 bases, V lost 3 bases, and 4 bases had no gene match. Germline lookup yields CDR1 KGHSH and CDR2 LQKENI. This CDR3 spans 15 amino acids. DNA of the CDR3: TGTGCCAGCTCACCTCAGGGGGCCGCCACCGGGGAGCTGTTTTTT. Translated: CASSPQGAATGELFF.